A selection of T cell receptor beta chains follows, all from one sample in a study of cytomegalovirus exposure and HLA in healthy donors. Assay: immunoSEQ multiplex PCR; the TCRdb copy retains only in-frame clones and omits some. The sample yields over 150,000 clones, 85% seen once. Specimen: PBMCs. Receptor source: a boy aged 2 to 9 in good health and CMV-seronegative. Each CDR3 is given with its conserved first and last residue. A D gene is named only where the DNA matches it firmly. A clone size is listed for some rows: how often the clone was seen (once, few, many), or a class if it is expanded.

>-|TRBV5-6|TRBJ2-7|-
TGTGCCAGCAGTTCATTTACAGGCGAGCAGTACTTC
CASSSFTGEQYF
>TRBD1|TRBV27|TRBJ1-2|-
TGTGCCAGCAGTTTTCAAAGAGGGGGCGGTATGTGTGGCTACACCTTC
CASSFQRGGGMCGYTF
>-|TRBV6-1|TRBJ1-1|-
TGTGCCAGTGGTCGGACTGCGTGGGCTGAAGCTTTCTTT
CASGRTAWAEAFF
>-|TRBV5-6|TRBJ2-1|-
TGTGCCAGCAGCCCCCATCCCGCACAGGAGCAGTTCTTC
CASSPHPAQEQFF
>-|TRBV7-8|TRBJ1-5|-
TGTGCCAGCAGCTTAGCGAGTTTCGACGCGTATGGGAGGCCCCAGCATTTT
CASSLASFDAYGRPQHF
>-|TRBV5-6|TRBJ1-1|-
TGTGCCAGCAGGGACTACATGAACACTGAAGCTTTCTTT
CASRDYMNTEAFF
>TRBD1|TRBV7-9|TRBJ1-1|-
TGTGCCAGCAGCTTAGTACAGGGGGCGGGTAAGGCTGAAGCTTTCTTT
CASSLVQGAGKAEAFF
>TRBD2|TRBV5-4|TRBJ2-1|-
TGTGCCAGCAGCTATGGACTAGCGGGGGGGTTTGATGAGCAGTTCTTC
CASSYGLAGGFDEQFF
>TRBD1|TRBV19|TRBJ2-3|-
TGTGCCAGCCATCGAGGGACAGGGGAAGATACGCAGTATTTT
CASHRGTGEDTQYF
>-|TRBV27|TRBJ2-7|-
TGTGCCAGCAGTTTATACGGGAGCTCCTACGAGCAGTACTTC
CASSLYGSSYEQYF
>TRBD1|TRBV28|TRBJ2-7|-
TGTGCCAGCAGTTCACCACCGACAGGGTTCCACGAGCAGTACTTC
CASSSPPTGFHEQYF
>-|TRBV11-2|TRBJ1-1|-
TGTGCCAGCAGCTTAGAGATGAGGGAAGCTTTCTTT
CASSLEMREAFF
>-|TRBV28|TRBJ1-3|-
TGTGCCAGCTCTCAACGGGACATCCGCTTGGACCGCACGTTTAGTCGGAACACCATATATTTT
CASSQRDIRLDRTFSRNTIYF
>TRBD1|TRBV2|TRBJ1-5|-
TGTGCCAGCAGTGAGACAGGGAGTGAGCAGCCCCAGCATTTT
CASSETGSEQPQHF
>TRBD1|TRBV5-4|TRBJ2-1|-
TGTGCCAGCAGCTCCCTGGACAGGGACCACAATGAGCAGTTCTTC
CASSSLDRDHNEQFF
>-|TRBV6-6|TRBJ1-5|few
TGTGCCAGCCAGGGAAGTGCTAGCAATCAGCCCCAGCATTTT
CASQGSASNQPQHF
>-|TRBV5-1|TRBJ2-2|-
TGCGCCAGCAGCGTGCAGGGGCCCGGGGAGCTGTTTTTT
CASSVQGPGELFF